The 28 T cell receptor beta chains below all came from one sample that was sequenced in a study of cytomegalovirus exposure and HLA in healthy donors. Amplification used 60 Vbeta primers and 13 Jbeta primers. Assay used: immunoSEQ multiplex PCR; TCRdb lists only in-frame clones, some missing. The table includes 200,000 to 300,000 clones, 80% to 90% detected once. Sequencing was done on a sample of PBMCs. The receptors shown here come from a middle-aged woman in good health and CMV-seropositive.

The chain recombines TRBV19 with TRBJ2-3, with 10 bases aligning to TRBD1. The V gene's germline CDR1 is LNHDA and CDR2 SQIVND (reference sequence). The J segment lost 6 bases and the V segment lost 8 bases, leaving 8 bases of the junction unmatched. The CDR3 sequence is 14 residues long. This CDR3 reads CASGKTGGMDTQYF. CDR3 DNA: TGTGCCAGTGGAAAGACAGGGGGCATGGATACGCAGTATTTT.

The CDR3, as DNA: TGCGCCAGCAGCTTGGGACAGACATTGAACACTGAAGCTTTCTTT. Translating gives CASSLGQTLNTEAFF. The V and J genes are TRBV5-1 and TRBJ1-1, with D perhaps TRBD1 (5 bases). The V and J ends lost 0 bases and 0 bases respectively, with 9 bases between them. CDR1 SGHRS and CDR2 YFSETQ come from the germline V gene. The CDR3 sequence is 15 residues long.

The sample holds a few counts of this clone. This chain links TRBV21-1 with TRBJ1-4; the table's TRBD1 call for D was not verified on the DNA. TRBV21-1 is reported as a pseudogene. There are 17 residues in the CDR3. CDR3: CASSKDQEQGWGEKLFF. The CDR3 DNA reads TGTGCCAGCAGCAAAGACCAAGAGCAGGGGTGGGGTGAAAAACTGTTTTTT.

This clone was detected once. The chain recombines TRBV6-1 with TRBJ2-1; D perhaps matches TRBD1 (5 bases). The CDR3 is 13 amino acids. V lost 3 bases, J lost 7 bases, and 10 bases lay in between. Germline-derived CDR1 and CDR2 are MNHNS and SASEGT. CDR3 in DNA: TGTGCCAGCAGTGACCAGGGTTTGAATGAGCAGTTCTTC. Residues: CASSDQGLNEQFF.

This clone appeared a single time. This chain links TRBV19 with TRBJ2-3, with 11 positions matching TRBD2. CDR3 length equals 16 residues. Germline V gene sequence: CDR1 LNHDA, CDR2 SQIVND (reference sequence). The J segment lost 2 bases and the V segment lost 8 bases, leaving 9 bases of the junction unmatched. The CDR3 region has the DNA TGTGCCAGTTCCGACATGGGACTAGCGGTCACAGATACGCAGTATTTT. Translating it yields CASSDMGLAVTDTQYF.

About this clone: Additional DNA sequences in this sample encode the identical CDR3. V usage is TRBV11-3 and J usage is TRBJ2-3; 7 bases map to TRBD2. The CDR3 covers 15 residues. Trimming at V came to 1 base and at J to 0 bases, leaving 1 base not matched to a gene. The V gene's germline CDR1 is SGHNT and CDR2 YENEEA. CDR3: CASSLGGSSTDTQYF. Written as DNA, the CDR3 is TGTGCCAGCAGCTTAGGCGGGAGTAGCACAGATACGCAGTATTTT.

The sample holds one count of this clone. V gene TRBV14 combines with J gene TRBJ1-1; tentatively, D is TRBD1 (5 bases). V lost 3 bases, J lost 1 base, and 12 bases lay in between. Germline values: CDR1 SGHDN, CDR2 FVKESK. CDR3 length: 15 amino acids. CDR3 residues: CASSQRTGANTEAFF. The CDR3 nucleotides are TGTGCCAGCAGCCAGAGAACAGGCGCGAACACTGAAGCTTTCTTT.

The chain uses TRBV29-1 and TRBJ2-7; a weak D match, TRBD2 (5 bases). Trimming left V 4 bases short and J 6 bases short, with 13 bases between. The germline V gene encodes CDR1 SQVTM and CDR2 ANQGSEA. The CDR3 length is 12 residues. The CDR3, as DNA: TGCAGCGTTGGTTCAACCCGGGGCGAGCAGTACTTC. It encodes CSVGSTRGEQYF.

This clone has just one count. The chain employs TRBV2 and TRBJ1-2; 7 bases are a match to TRBD1. V was clipped by 5 bases and J by 8 bases; unmatched bases: 8. CDR1 is SNHLY, CDR2 FYNNEI, per germline. The CDR3 is made up of 13 amino acids. DNA for the CDR3: TGTGCCAGCAGTCTGACAGGGCCCTACGGCTACACCTTC. Residues: CASSLTGPYGYTF.

This rearrangement joins TRBV4-3 to TRBJ1-5; D remains unclear. This CDR3 has 14 residues. V lost 2 bases and J 2 bases, leaving 7 bases between the germline ends. Germline-derived CDR1 and CDR2 are LGHNA and YSLEER. CDR3 loop: CASSQRTGNQPQHF. The DNA of the CDR3 is TGCGCCAGCAGCCAAAGAACAGGCAATCAGCCCCAGCATTTT.

The chain joins TRBV30 to TRBJ1-6; a weak D match, TRBD1 (6 bases). Per germline, CDR1 GTSNPN and CDR2 SVGIG (reference sequence). The V gene lost 2 bases and the J gene lost 9 bases, with 17 bases spanning the gap. The CDR3 contains 15 residues. CDR3 sequence: CAWSTRGARGSPLHF. CDR3 nucleotide sequence: TGTGCCTGGAGTACCCGGGGGGCGAGGGGTTCACCCCTCCACTTT.

The V and J genes are TRBV7-9 and TRBJ1-2; 9 bases are a match to TRBD1. CDR1 is SEHNR, CDR2 FQNEAQ, per germline (reference sequence). The CDR3 loop spans 15 amino acids. Losses at the gene ends were 0 bases for V and 2 bases for J; bases not matched to a gene: 1. The CDR3 nucleotides are TGTGCCAGCAGCTTAGCCGGGACAGGGAACTATGGCTACACCTTC. Its protein is CASSLAGTGNYGYTF. The variable domain in full, with the rest retrieved from reference TRBV7-9 and TRBJ1-2, is DTGVSQNPRHKITKRGQNVTFRCDPISEHNRLYWYRQTLGQGPEFLTYFQNEAQLEKSRLLSDRFSAERPKGSFSTLEIQRTEQGDSAMYLCASSLAGTGNYGYTFGSGTRLTVV.

This CDR3 reads CASSPPGLAGGGVQETQYF. The CDR3 DNA follows: TGTGCCAGCTCACCACCGGGACTAGCGGGAGGCGGGGTACAAGAGACCCAGTACTTC. The rearrangement joins TRBV18 to TRBJ2-5; TRBD2 matches 15 bases. Germline CDR1 is KGHSH and CDR2 is LQKENI. V trimming: 0 bases; J trimming: 2 bases; junction bases outside the gene matches: 7. The CDR3 extends over 19 amino acids.

On this clone itself: Relative to the germline gene, one junction end is altered; a read error may explain this. The DNA for the CDR3 is TGCAGCGTTGATTCTTACAATGAGCGGTTCTTC. Translation gives CSVDSYNERFF. The chain joins TRBV29-1 to TRBJ2-1; D remains unclear. Germline-derived CDR1 and CDR2 are SQVTM and ANQGSEA. The CDR3 is made up of 11 amino acids.

In its sample, this clone was seen once. The chain joins TRBV7-9 to TRBJ1-5; perhaps TRBD1 as D (5 bases). This CDR3 has 15 amino acids. Germline values: CDR1 SEHNR, CDR2 FQNEAQ (reference sequence). Trimming cost V 2 bases and J 0 bases, with 8 bases left between them. Written as DNA, the CDR3 is TGTGCCAGCAGCTTAAGTAGGGGTAGCAATCAGCCCCAGCATTTT. It translates to CASSLSRGSNQPQHF.

This clone was seen only once. V is TRBV30 and J is TRBJ1-1; the match to TRBD1 covers 8 bases. Trimming cost V 6 bases and J 3 bases; bases outside gene matches: 6. CDR3 length: 13 residues. The germline CDR1 and CDR2 sequences are GTSNPN and SVGIG (reference sequence). This CDR3 is CACRQGRDTEAFF. The CDR3 DNA reads TGTGCCTGTCGACAGGGGAGGGACACTGAAGCTTTCTTT.

This chain joins TRBV2 and TRBJ2-5; 7 bases fit TRBD1. The V segment lost 5 bases and the J segment 5 bases; nucleotides outside the gene matches: 8. CDR3 length equals 14 residues. Per germline, CDR1 SNHLY and CDR2 FYNNEI. The CDR3 DNA follows: TGTGCCAGCAGTCCGGACAGGATTAAGGAGACCCAGTACTTC. It codes for CASSPDRIKETQYF.

The rearrangement joins TRBV6-6 to TRBJ2-3; D gene ambiguous. Germline-derived CDR1 and CDR2 are MNHNY and SVGAGI (reference sequence). The CDR3 loop spans 13 amino acids. Trimming removed 7 bases at V and 2 bases at J, with 10 bases between. The CDR3 here is CASTPLPTDTQYF. In nucleotides, the CDR3 is TGTGCCAGCACCCCCCTCCCCACAGATACGCAGTATTTT.

The chain combines TRBV2 with TRBJ1-2, with D unclear. The CDR3 spans 13 residues. V was clipped by 8 bases and J by 2 bases, with 12 bases between them. The germline V gene encodes CDR1 SNHLY and CDR2 FYNNEI. In nucleotides, the CDR3 is TGTGCCAGCTCTTACGACACAAACTATGGCTACACCTTC. It is translated as CASSYDTNYGYTF. The variable domain in full, completed from reference TRBV2 and TRBJ1-2, reads EPEVTQTPSHQVTQMGQEVILRCVPISNHLYFYWYRQILGQKVEFLVSFYNNEISEKSEIFDDQFSVERPDGSNFTLKIRSTKLEDSAMYFCASSYDTNYGYTFGSGTRLTVV.

This clone turned up a few times. Mismatch with germline at one junction end may stem from a read error. This chain links TRBV2 with TRBJ2-6; TRBD1 matches at 7 bases. Germline assignment: CDR1 SNHLY and CDR2 FYNNEI. This CDR3 spans 16 amino acids. In DNA, the CDR3 is TGTGCCAGCAGTCCTACAGGGGTTCGAGGGGCCAACGGCCTGACTTTC. Encoded protein: CASSPTGVRGANGLTF.

The chain combines TRBV7-8 with TRBJ2-7; D unresolved. Trimming took off 4 bases at V and 5 bases at J, with 15 bases between the two ends. CDR1 is SGHVS, CDR2 FQNEAQ, per germline. CDR3 size: 14 residues. CDR3 nucleotides: TGTGCCAGCAGCTCCGCCCGGGTTTGGGACGAGCAGTACTTC. Its protein is CASSSARVWDEQYF.

The V call is TRBV7-8, the J call TRBJ2-5; no reliable D call. Trimming stripped 2 bases from V and 7 bases from J, with 8 bases between. There are 12 residues in the CDR3. From germline, CDR1 is SGHVS and CDR2 FQNEAQ. In nucleotides, the CDR3 is TGTGCCAGCAGCTTAAGAGCCGGGACCCAGTACTTC. Its protein product is CASSLRAGTQYF.

A few counts support this clone. This chain connects TRBV5-1 to TRBJ1-1; 8 nucleotides match TRBD1. Germline V lookup: CDR1 SGHRS, CDR2 YFSETQ. The ends lost 4 bases at V and 0 bases at J; junction bases unmatched: 2. CDR3 length: 14 amino acids. CDR3: CASSRTGMNTEAFF. Here the CDR3 DNA reads TGCGCCAGCAGCCGGACAGGGATGAACACTGAAGCTTTCTTT.

The J gene is TRBJ1-5, the V gene TRBV23-1, with 9 bases that match TRBD1. TRBV23-1 is filed as an ORF, its function uncertain. CDR3 length: 15 amino acids. V dropped 7 bases and J dropped 7; count of bases not matched to a gene: 11. The CDR3, as DNA: TGCGCCAGCACAATCCAGGACAGGGGAGAACAGCCCCAGCATTTT. Translation: CASTIQDRGEQPQHF.

The chain uses TRBV7-8 and TRBJ2-3, with TRBD2 matching over 13 bases. This CDR3 comprises 16 residues. Germline V gene sequence: CDR1 SGHVS, CDR2 FQNEAQ. V lost 1 base, J lost 9 bases, and 7 bases stayed unmatched. The CDR3 spells CASSLGGLAGSQTQYF. The DNA for the CDR3 is TGTGCCAGCAGCTTAGGGGGACTAGCGGGATCCCAAACGCAGTATTTT.

The J gene is TRBJ1-1, the V gene TRBV18; maybe TRBD1 (5 bases). Germline V gene data show CDR1 as KGHSH and CDR2 as LQKENI. CDR3 length: 12 residues. The V gene lost 6 bases and the J gene lost 5 bases, with 10 bases spanning the gap. The CDR3 protein is CASSPGQTEAFF. In DNA, the CDR3 is TGTGCCAGCTCCCCAGGGCAGACTGAAGCTTTCTTT.

The chain carries TRBV5-8 and TRBJ1-5; no reliable D call. Looked up from germline, CDR1 is SGHTS and CDR2 is YDEGEE. This CDR3 is built from 13 residues. Trimming took 7 bases from V and 0 from J, leaving 8 bases between them. In DNA form, the CDR3 reads TGTGCCAGCGGGCAGCTTAGCAATCAGCCCCAGCATTTT. Amino acid sequence: CASGQLSNQPQHF.

The V call is TRBV30, the J call TRBJ1-1; the D is unclear. The CDR3 runs 15 residues. Between the trimmed V and J ends, which lost 1 base and 0 bases, there was a span of 12 bases. The germline CDR1 and CDR2 sequences are GTSNPN and SVGIG (reference sequence). The CDR3 protein is CAWSDELRMNTEAFF. Here the CDR3 DNA reads TGTGCCTGGAGTGATGAACTGAGGATGAACACTGAAGCTTTCTTT.